This entry concerns a single T cell receptor beta chain. No antigen is known for it. The assay was immunoSEQ multiplex PCR, and TCRdb's table has in-frame clones only and misses some. Among about 85,000 clones listed, 75% to 90% were seen once. This CDR3 comprises 16 residues. Per germline, CDR1 SGHTA and CDR2 FQGTGA. The V segment lost 5 bases and the J segment 6 bases; nucleotides outside the gene matches: 10. The data belong to a study of graft-versus-host responses after intestinal transplantation. Broader study findings: The highest levels of circulating GvH clones went along with early declines in HvG clones after transplant.

The genes are TRBV7-3 and TRBJ2-1; the match to TRBD2 covers 10 bases. The clonotype was recovered from a human donor who received an intestinal transplant. The sample in question was unstimulated CD8+ T cells sorted from spleen or lymph node cells, obtained before intestinal transplant. CDR3 nucleotide sequence: TGTGCCAGCAGCGCCGAGCGGGGGGGCGTAGGCAATGAGCAGTTCTTC. Its protein is CASSAERGGVGNEQFF.